The clone carrying this T cell receptor beta chain was seen ten or more times. The data belong to a study of T cells in Graves' hyperthyroidism and ophthalmopathy. The CDR3 contains 14 residues. Germline V gene lookup returns CDR1 MNHEY and CDR2 SVGAGI. Trimming pared 2 bases from V and 2 bases from J, leaving 9 bases between. Regions amplified from RNA transcripts were the TCR beta CDR3 regions. RT-PCR in the first round (using the HTBI primer set) targeted the TCR CDR3. MiXCR, applied by TCRdb to the multiplex PCR reads, yields one record per CDR3 protein. This table holds about 480,000 distinct CDR3 sequences, roughly an eighth found once.

This sequence joins TRBV6-5 and TRBJ1-2; weak D call: TRBD1 (5 bases). The sequence derives from a woman aged 18-35 years with Graves' hyperthyroidism. The sample taken for sequencing was blood. The CDR3 region has the DNA TGTGCCAGCAGTTACGGGGCGGCGAACTATGGCTACACCTTC. Amino acid sequence: CASSYGAANYGYTF.